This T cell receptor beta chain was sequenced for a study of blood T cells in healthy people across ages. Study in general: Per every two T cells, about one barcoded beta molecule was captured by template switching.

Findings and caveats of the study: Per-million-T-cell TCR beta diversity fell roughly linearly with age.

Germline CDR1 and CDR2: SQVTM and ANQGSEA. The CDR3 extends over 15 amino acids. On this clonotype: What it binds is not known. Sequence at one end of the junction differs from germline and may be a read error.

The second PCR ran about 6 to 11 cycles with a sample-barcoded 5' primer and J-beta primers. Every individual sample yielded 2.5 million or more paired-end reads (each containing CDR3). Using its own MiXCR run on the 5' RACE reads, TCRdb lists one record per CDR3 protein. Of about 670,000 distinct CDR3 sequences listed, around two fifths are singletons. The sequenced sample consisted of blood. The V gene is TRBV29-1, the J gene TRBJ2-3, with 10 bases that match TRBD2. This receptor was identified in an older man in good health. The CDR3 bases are TGCAGCGTGGTTGGACTAGCGGTAGCCACAGATATGCAGTATTTT. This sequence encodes CSVVGLAVATDMQYF.